This T cell receptor (beta chain) was profiled in a study of OX40 agonist ivuxolimab in advanced cancers. Study context: Patients were treated with ivuxolimab, an agonistic anti-OX40 (CD134) antibody. Partial responses occurred in Three dose-escalation patients, one with hepatocellular carcinoma and two with cutaneous melanoma. Findings and limits, study-wide: More expanded clones were found, on average, in CD8+ than in CD4+ T cells.

The assay was immunoSEQ multiplex PCR, and TCRdb's table has in-frame clones only and misses some. The sample includes 9,000 to 15,000 clones, 80% to 90% of them seen just once. This clone has just a few counts. What it binds is unknown. This sample comprised CD4+ or CD8+ T cells sorted from blood, obtained in a trial of the OX40 agonist ivuxolimab. The receptor was isolated from an adult with an advanced solid tumor such as melanoma, head and neck, liver or kidney cancer.

CDR3 DNA: TGTGCCAGCAGCCTCGACGGACGAGGGTACACCATATATTTT. Protein sequence: CASSLDGRGYTIYF. This rearrangement joins TRBV7-2 to TRBJ1-3; D uncertain. This CDR3 has 14 amino acids. The V end was cut by 5 bases, the J end by 8 bases, with 16 bases between. Per the germline V gene, CDR1 is SGHTA and CDR2 is FQGNSA.